One and the same sample provided the 30 T cell receptor beta chains below, sequenced in a study of OX40 agonist ivuxolimab in advanced cancers. Method: immunoSEQ multiplex PCR; TCRdb's copy keeps in-frame clones and lacks some. Of fewer than 80,000 clones listed, around 90% are singletons. Sequenced here: CD4+ or CD8+ T cells sorted from blood, sampled in a trial of the OX40 agonist ivuxolimab. These receptors were taken from an adult with an advanced solid tumor such as melanoma, head and neck, liver or kidney cancer.

The chain recombines TRBV19 with TRBJ1-4, with 9 bases aligning to TRBD1. Germline V lookup: CDR1 LNHDA, CDR2 SQIVND (reference sequence). The junction had 5 bases not matched to a gene; V was cut back by 6 bases and J by 6 bases. The CDR3 length is 14 residues. This chain's CDR3 is CASRIGTGYEKLFF. DNA for the CDR3: TGTGCCAGTAGGATCGGGACAGGGTATGAAAAACTGTTTTTT. The full variable domain, completed using reference TRBV19 and TRBJ1-4, is DGGITQSPKYLFRKEGQNVTLSCEQNLNHDAMYWYRQDPGQGLRLIYYSQIVNDFQKGDIAEGYSVSREKKESFPLTVTSAQKNPTAFYLCASRIGTGYEKLFFGSGTQLSVL.

V gene TRBV5-1 combines with J gene TRBJ1-3; tentatively, D is TRBD1 (5 bases). The CDR3 runs to 20 residues. Trimming removed 0 bases at V and 5 bases at J, with 27 bases between. CDR1 SGHRS and CDR2 YFSETQ come from the germline V gene. The CDR3 reads CASSLDGLEGSGSRRNTIYF. The CDR3 coding sequence is TGCGCCAGCAGCTTGGATGGGTTGGAGGGGTCGGGGTCTCGGAGAAACACCATATATTTT.

V is TRBV5-1 and J is TRBJ2-5, with D maybe TRBD1 (6 bases). The J call may be faulty, since TRBJ2-7 better matches the DNA end. CDR3 size: 15 residues. Germline V gene lookup returns CDR1 SGHRS and CDR2 YFSETQ. CDR3 sequence: CASSLKEAGAYEQYF. The CDR3 DNA follows: TGCGCCAGCAGCTTGAAAGAAGCAGGGGCCTACGAGCAGTACTTC.

V and J are TRBV10-3 and TRBJ2-7; 9 bases agree with TRBD1. Germline values: CDR1 ENHRY, CDR2 SYGVKD. The J segment lost 1 base and the V segment lost 3 bases, leaving 19 bases of the junction unmatched. The CDR3 is 20 amino acids. CDR3 DNA sequence: TGTGCCATCAGTGACCCTCGAGAGGGACAGGGTTGGGAGGGGTCCTACGAGCAGTACTTC. Its protein is CAISDPREGQGWEGSYEQYF.

V is TRBV5-1 and J is TRBJ2-1, with D unclear. Trimming removed 0 bases at V and 5 bases at J, with 9 bases between. The CDR3 runs to 14 residues. Germline-derived CDR1 and CDR2 are SGHRS and YFSETQ. The CDR3 nucleotides are TGCGCCAGCAGCTTGGGCCAGGAGCACAATGAGCAGTTCTTC. It codes for CASSLGQEHNEQFF.

The chain is built from TRBV28 and TRBJ1-2; D may be TRBD1 (5 bases). The CDR3 is 12 residues long. Germline V gene sequence: CDR1 MDHEN, CDR2 SYDVKM. Trimming took 3 bases from V and 4 from J, leaving 6 bases between them. CDR3 sequence: CASSFRGYGYTF. CDR3 nucleotide sequence: TGTGCCAGCAGTTTTAGGGGCTATGGCTACACCTTC.

The rearrangement uses TRBV10-3 and TRBJ1-2; 7 bases are a match to TRBD1. Germline-derived CDR1 and CDR2 are ENHRY and SYGVKD. The CDR3 is 14 residues long. V lost 3 bases and J lost 3; bases outside the gene matches: 4. Here the CDR3 reads CAISDRQGDYGYTF. Here the CDR3 DNA reads TGTGCCATCAGTGATAGGCAGGGGGACTATGGCTACACCTTC.

This clone was counted a single time. The CDR3 spells CASSPQDPGNQPQHF. The CDR3 DNA sequence: TGTGCCAGCAGCCCCCAGGACCCCGGCAATCAGCCCCAGCATTTT. The chain couples TRBV6-5 to TRBJ1-5; D is ambiguous. Trimming took off 6 bases at V and 2 bases at J, with 14 bases between the two ends. Germline-derived CDR1 and CDR2 are MNHEY and SVGAGI. This CDR3 spans 15 amino acids.

V usage is TRBV27 and J usage is TRBJ1-2, with 7 positions matching TRBD1. V dropped 5 bases and J dropped 4; count of bases not matched to a gene: 13. Germline assignment: CDR1 MNHEY and CDR2 SMNVEV (reference sequence). The CDR3 is 16 amino acids. CDR3: CASSRLPQGQSYGYTF. CDR3 coding DNA: TGTGCCAGCAGTCGGCTACCGCAGGGACAGTCCTATGGCTACACCTTC.

The V call is TRBV28, the J call TRBJ2-2, with D perhaps assigned TRBD1 or TRBD2 (6 bases each). CDR1 and CDR2 from the germline V gene are MDHEN and SYDVKM. This CDR3 is built from 16 residues. V lost 5 bases and J 8 bases, leaving 21 bases between the germline ends. As DNA, the CDR3 is TGTGCCAGCAGTCCCCCGGGCCCTGGGGGGCTGGGGGAGCTGTTTTTT. Amino acid sequence: CASSPPGPGGLGELFF.

V and J are TRBV6-1 and TRBJ2-1, with TRBD2 matching over 11 bases. Trimming removed 2 bases from V and 16 bases from J; junction bases left unmatched: 13. CDR1 is MNHNS, CDR2 SASEGT, per germline. The CDR3 is 15 amino acids. CDR3 in amino acids: CASSEKTSGRDSLFF. CDR3 DNA: TGTGCCAGCAGTGAAAAAACTAGCGGGAGAGATTCACTCTTCTTC.

The chain employs TRBV7-6 and TRBJ1-1; D gene ambiguous. The CDR3 length is 14 residues. Germline CDR1 reads SGHVS; CDR2 reads FNYEAQ. V was pared by 3 bases and J by 1 base, with 9 bases between. In DNA, the CDR3 is TGTGCCAGCAGCTTCTTGACGGGGAACACTGAAGCTTTCTTT. Translation: CASSFLTGNTEAFF.

The J gene is TRBJ2-4, the V gene TRBV6-5, with 14 bases aligning to TRBD2. There are 15 residues in the CDR3. J was trimmed by 9 bases and V by 4 bases; bases with no gene match: 5. CDR1 is MNHEY and CDR2 is SVGAGI in the germline V gene. As DNA, the CDR3 is TGTGCCAGCAGTTCCCCGACTAGCGGGAGGGGCATTCAGTACTTC. Protein: CASSSPTSGRGIQYF.

This clone has only a few counts. Other DNA sequences in this sample translate to the same CDR3. This chain joins TRBV29-1 and TRBJ2-5, with a possible D match to TRBD2 (6 bases). The germline gives CDR1 SQVTM, CDR2 ANQGSEA. Trimming pared 6 bases from V and 1 base from J, leaving 12 bases between. The CDR3 length is 13 residues. CDR3 DNA: TGCAGCGTAGGCTCGGGGGTCCAAGAGACCCAGTACTTC. Protein product: CSVGSGVQETQYF. The complete variable domain, with remaining parts taken from reference TRBV29-1 and TRBJ2-5, reads SAVISQKPSRDICQRGTSLTIQCQVDSQVTMMFWYRQQPGQSLTLIATANQGSEATYESGFVIDKFPISRPNLTFSTLTVSNMSPEDSSIYLCSVGSGVQETQYFGPGTRLLVL.

This clone has only a few counts. The chain carries TRBV5-1 and TRBJ1-1; TRBD1 is a possible D gene (5 bases). CDR1 SGHRS and CDR2 YFSETQ come from the germline V gene. V lost 3 bases and J 3 bases, leaving 12 bases between the germline ends. CDR3 size: 14 residues. Here the CDR3 DNA reads TGCGCCAGCAGCTCCGATTGGGGGTACACTGAAGCTTTCTTT. Translating gives CASSSDWGYTEAFF.

Only a few counts were recorded for this clone. CDR3 in amino acids: CASSLTGDQPQHF. DNA for the CDR3: TGTGCCAGCAGCTTGACGGGGGATCAGCCCCAGCATTTT. The V call is TRBV11-2, the J call TRBJ1-5; tentative D call: TRBD1 (5 bases). In germline, CDR1 is SGHAT, CDR2 FQNNGV. The CDR3 has 13 residues. Trimming removed 3 bases from V and 5 bases from J, with 8 bases in between.

This clone appeared a single time. The chain couples TRBV2 to TRBJ2-2; no firm D call. The CDR3 is 14 amino acids. Trimming stripped 9 bases from V and 7 bases from J, with 18 bases between. Looked up from germline, CDR1 is SNHLY and CDR2 is FYNNEI. CDR3 in amino acids: CARQTQGQNGELFF. DNA of the CDR3: TGTGCCAGACAGACCCAAGGGCAAAACGGGGAGCTGTTTTTT. Filled out from reference TRBV2 and TRBJ2-2, the complete variable domain reads EPEVTQTPSHQVTQMGQEVILRCVPISNHLYFYWYRQILGQKVEFLVSFYNNEISEKSEIFDDQFSVERPDGSNFTLKIRSTKLEDSAMYFCARQTQGQNGELFFGEGSRLTVL.

V gene TRBV25-1 combines with J gene TRBJ2-2; D remains ambiguous. V was clipped by 5 bases and J by 1 base, with 11 bases between them. CDR1 MGHDK and CDR2 SYGVNS come from the germline V gene. This CDR3 spans 15 amino acids. The CDR3 DNA reads TGTGCCAGCAGTCCCCGGTCGGGGAACACCGGGGAGCTGTTTTTT. It codes for CASSPRSGNTGELFF.

V and J are TRBV5-5 and TRBJ2-2; 11 nucleotides align to TRBD1. V gave up 2 bases and J gave up 6 bases; unmatched junction bases: 6. Germline V gene sequence: CDR1 SGHKS, CDR2 YYEKEE (reference sequence). The CDR3 is 16 residues long. CDR3 region: CASSFLGTGGAGELFF. The CDR3 DNA reads TGTGCCAGCAGCTTCCTCGGGACAGGGGGTGCCGGGGAGCTGTTTTTT.

The chain combines TRBV25-1 with TRBJ1-1; 8 bases are a match to TRBD1. This CDR3 comprises 15 residues. J gave up 4 bases and V 3 bases, and 7 bases lay outside the gene matches. The germline V gene has CDR1 MGHDK and CDR2 SYGVNS. In DNA, the CDR3 is TGTGCCAGCAGTGAGTTAGGACAGGGAGGCACTGAAGCTTTCTTT. Its protein product is CASSELGQGGTEAFF.

Note on this clone: Different DNA sequences within this sample yield the same CDR3. This rearrangement joins TRBV5-1 to TRBJ1-6; 9 bases are a match to TRBD1. Germline trimming cut 4 bases from V and 7 bases from J; bases unmatched to any gene: 3. This CDR3 has 14 residues. Germline CDR1 and CDR2: SGHRS and YFSETQ. This CDR3 reads CASSDGQGNSPLHF. The CDR3 DNA reads TGCGCCAGCAGCGACGGACAGGGGAATTCACCCCTCCACTTT.

This chain links TRBV20-1 with TRBJ1-2, with TRBD1 as a possible D gene (6 bases). Deletions cut 3 bases from V and 8 bases from J, with 7 bases between. CDR1 and CDR2 from the germline V gene are DFQATT and SNEGSKA (reference sequence). The CDR3 totals 10 residues. The CDR3 DNA is TGCAGTGCTAGCAGGGGAGGCTACACCTTC. This gives the protein CSASRGGYTF.

J is TRBJ2-3 and V is TRBV30; TRBD1 or TRBD2 may be the D gene (5 bases each). The CDR3 loop spans 15 amino acids. The germline V and J ends were trimmed by 0 bases and 4 bases, with 14 bases remaining between them. Germline values: CDR1 GTSNPN, CDR2 SVGIG (reference sequence). The CDR3 DNA reads TGTGCCTGGAGTGTAGGGAGAGGGGCCGCAGATACGCAGTATTTT. Its protein product is CAWSVGRGAADTQYF.

Points on this clone: The germline gene is not matched at one end of the junction; a read error may be the cause. The chain combines TRBV7-7 with TRBJ2-5; 7 positions match TRBD1. In germline, CDR1 is SSHAT, CDR2 FNYEAQ (reference sequence). This CDR3 spans 14 amino acids. CDR3 sequence (DNA): TGTGCTAGCAGCTTATCGACAGGGCGAGAGACCCAGTACTTC. It encodes CASSLSTGRETQYF.

For this clone: An end of the junction differs from the germline gene, which may be a read error. The chain is built from TRBV7-7 and TRBJ2-7; 8 bases match TRBD2. CDR1 SSHAT and CDR2 FNYEAQ come from the germline V gene (reference sequence). CDR3 length: 15 residues. CDR3 nucleotide sequence: TGTGCTAGCAGCTTAGGAGCGGGGGCCCACTACGAGCAGTACTTC. This gives the protein CASSLGAGAHYEQYF.

V usage is TRBV28 and J usage is TRBJ1-5; D unclear. Germline CDR1 reads MDHEN; CDR2 reads SYDVKM. The V and J ends lost 6 bases and 8 bases respectively, with 14 bases between them. The CDR3 consists of 13 residues. CDR3 coding DNA: TGTGCCAGCAGGACGACAAATACTAAGCCCCAGCATTTT. This codes for CASRTTNTKPQHF.

The chain combines TRBV28 with TRBJ1-1; weak D call: TRBD1 (6 bases). Trimming removed 2 bases at V and 6 bases at J, with 16 bases between. CDR1 and CDR2 from the germline V gene are MDHEN and SYDVKM. The CDR3 loop spans 15 amino acids. The chain's CDR3 is CASSLGLQGQPEAFF. In DNA, the CDR3 is TGTGCCAGCAGTTTAGGCCTACAGGGTCAACCTGAAGCTTTCTTT.

The chain links TRBV19 to TRBJ2-1, with 12 nucleotides matching TRBD1. The germline CDR1 and CDR2 sequences are LNHDA and SQIVND (reference sequence). The V segment lost 10 bases and the J segment 7 bases; nucleotides outside the gene matches: 8. This CDR3 comprises 14 residues. CDR3 protein: CATAGQGASNEQFF. In nucleotides, the CDR3 is TGTGCCACCGCGGGACAGGGGGCGTCTAATGAGCAGTTCTTC.

The V and J genes are TRBV5-6 and TRBJ1-2; the D is unclear. This CDR3 is built from 12 residues. Germline V lookup: CDR1 SGHDT, CDR2 YYEEEE. V lost 0 bases and J 6 bases, leaving 6 bases between the germline ends. In DNA, the CDR3 is TGTGCCAGCAGCTTGGATCCGAATGGCTACACCTTC. This translates into CASSLDPNGYTF. Using reference TRBV5-6 and TRBJ1-2 for the parts outside the CDR3, the full variable domain is DAGVTQSPTHLIKTRGQQVTLRCSPKSGHDTVSWYQQALGQGPQFIFQYYEEEERQRGNFPDRFSGHQFPNYSSELNVNALLLGDSALYLCASSLDPNGYTFGSGTRLTVV.

This clone was seen only once. The rearrangement uses TRBV4-3 and TRBJ1-1; 7 bases align to TRBD1. Germline V gene data show CDR1 as LGHNA and CDR2 as YSLEER. This CDR3 has 17 amino acids. After removal of 1 base from V and 3 bases from J, the junction contained 11 bases not matched to a gene. CDR3 region: CASSQVRDSRGDTEAFF. The CDR3 coding sequence is TGCGCCAGCAGCCAAGTACGGGACAGCCGCGGGGACACTGAAGCTTTCTTT.